Shown below are 27 T cell receptor beta chains from a single sample sequenced in a study of CD8+CD57+ T cells in acquired aplastic anemia. Both TCR beta VDJ combination and CDR3 sequence profiling were carried out. Genomic DNA was the template for this profiling. TCRdb re-called the reads through MiXCR, storing one row per CDR3 protein. Among 100,000 to 150,000 distinct CDR3 sequences listed, less than 50% were seen once. Patients chosen for sequencing had CD8+CD57+ cells that had expanded, as shown by flow cytometry. The sequenced material came from sorted CD4+, CD8+, or CD8+CD57+ T cells (not recorded which) from PBMCs. These receptors originate from a human donor with aplastic anemia.

This clonotype was detected ten times or more. The rearrangement links TRBV7-9 to TRBJ1-2; a possible D gene is TRBD1 (5 bases). With 6 bases removed from V and 8 bases from J, the gap between germline ends came to 7 bases. Germline CDR1 SEHNR, CDR2 FQNEAQ (reference sequence). CDR3 length: 10 amino acids. CDR3 loop: CASRGLGYTF. CDR3 in DNA: TGTGCCAGCAGGGGGCTAGGCTACACCTTC.

This clonotype was seen ten or more times. The chain carries TRBV2 and TRBJ2-3; no firm D call. This CDR3 is built from 13 residues. Trimming took off 7 bases at V and 1 base at J, with 9 bases between the two ends. The germline V gene has CDR1 SNHLY and CDR2 FYNNEI. In DNA, the CDR3 is TGTGCCAGCAAGTGGGATCGCACAGATACGCAGTATTTT. Translation: CASKWDRTDTQYF.

Comment on this clonotype: This may arise from a read error, as a much more abundant clone is one base away. J is TRBJ2-1 and V is TRBV20-1; TRBD1 might be the D (6 bases). Germline V CDR1 and CDR2: DFQATT, SNEGSKA (reference sequence). Deletions cut 2 bases from V and 3 bases from J, with 14 bases between. This CDR3 comprises 15 residues. For the CDR3, the DNA is TGCAGTGCTAGAAGAGCGGACAGTTTCTACAATGAGCAGTTCTTC. Its translation is CSARRADSFYNEQFF.

This clonotype was seen many times. The J gene is TRBJ1-5, the V gene TRBV19, with D unclear. CDR1 and CDR2 from the germline V gene are LNHDA and SQIVND (reference sequence). This CDR3 has 15 residues. Trimming took 3 bases from V and 2 from J, leaving 11 bases between them. For the CDR3, the DNA is TGTGCCAGTAGTATGGTGACGGGTGGCAATCAGCCCCAGCATTTT. It is translated as CASSMVTGGNQPQHF. The entire variable domain, with the rest obtained from reference TRBV19 and TRBJ1-5, is as follows: DGGITQSPKYLFRKEGQNVTLSCEQNLNHDAMYWYRQDPGQGLRLIYYSQIVNDFQKGDIAEGYSVSREKKESFPLTVTSAQKNPTAFYLCASSMVTGGNQPQHFGDGTRLSIL.

The chain employs TRBV19 and TRBJ1-3; no clear D. Trimming removed 7 bases at V and 8 bases at J, with 15 bases between. The CDR3 runs 13 residues. CDR1 and CDR2 (germline): LNHDA, SQIVND (reference sequence). CDR3 amino acids: CASKRTREDTIYF. CDR3 DNA: TGTGCCAGTAAAAGGACGAGGGAGGACACCATATATTTT.

The chain is built from TRBV29-1 and TRBJ2-7, with TRBD2 matching 11 bases. With 4 bases clipped from V and 2 bases from J, the junction kept 10 bases outside the gene matches. Looked up from germline, CDR1 is SQVTM and CDR2 is ANQGSEA. The CDR3 length is 16 residues. The CDR3, as DNA: TGCAGCGTTGGCGTGTCCGGGACTAGCGGAACCTACGAGCAGTACGTC. It specifies CSVGVSGTSGTYEQYV.

Many counts were recorded for this clonotype. The CDR3 DNA is TGTGCCACCAGCAGATCCCCCCGGGATGAGCAGTTCTTC. This gives the protein CATSRSPRDEQFF. This chain connects TRBV15 to TRBJ2-1; D is undetermined. Trimming cost V 2 bases and J 8 bases, with 10 bases left between them. This CDR3 spans 13 amino acids. CDR1 is LNHNV and CDR2 is YYDKDF in the germline V gene (reference sequence).

The chain has TRBV6-1 and TRBJ1-2; TRBD1 aligns across 7 bases. Germline V gene lookup returns CDR1 MNHNS and CDR2 SASEGT. V lost 5 bases, J lost 4 bases, and 7 bases stayed unmatched. The CDR3 is 14 residues long. The CDR3 spells CASSPSGGIYGYTF. The DNA for the CDR3 is TGTGCCAGCAGTCCCTCAGGGGGGATCTATGGCTACACCTTC.

The table lists this clonotype with many counts. The genes are TRBV5-6 and TRBJ2-3; tentatively, D is TRBD1 or TRBD2 (5 bases each). The V end was cut by 4 bases, the J end by 3 bases, with 12 bases between. Germline V CDR1 and CDR2: SGHDT, YYEEEE. This CDR3 is built from 14 residues. The CDR3, as DNA: TGTGCCAGCAGCCCACTAGACAGAACAGATACGCAGTATTTT. Translating gives CASSPLDRTDTQYF.

This clonotype was observed a handful of times. This chain joins TRBV19 and TRBJ1-2; TRBD1 aligns across 9 bases. Germline CDR1 reads LNHDA; CDR2 reads SQIVND (reference sequence). The CDR3 is 14 amino acids. V shed 5 bases, J shed 7 bases, and the junction held 8 bases outside the gene matches. DNA of the CDR3: TGTGCCAGTAGTGCGACAGGGGGACGGGTTGGCTACACCTTC. Translated, it gives CASSATGGRVGYTF.

The J gene is TRBJ1-5, the V gene TRBV24-1; a possible D gene is TRBD1 (5 bases). CDR1 is KGHDR and CDR2 is SFDVKD in the germline V gene. V gave up 6 bases and J gave up 4 bases, with 15 bases separating them. This CDR3 contains 15 residues. The CDR3 is CATSWGDGENQPQHF. The DNA of the CDR3 is TGTGCCACCAGTTGGGGGGACGGGGAAAATCAGCCCCAGCATTTT.

This clonotype was found many times. The chain has TRBV2 and TRBJ2-2, with TRBD1 identical over 12 bases. Germline CDR1 is SNHLY and CDR2 is FYNNEI. V dropped 3 bases and J dropped 5; count of bases not matched to a gene: 4. CDR3 size: 16 residues. The CDR3 DNA follows: TGTGCCAGCAGTGATAGGGGACAGGGGGCGACCGGGGAGCTGTTTTTT. Protein sequence: CASSDRGQGATGELFF.

The sample holds many counts of this clonotype. The chain uses TRBV9 and TRBJ1-2; no definite D call. Germline V lookup: CDR1 SGDLS, CDR2 YYNGEE. The CDR3 consists of 15 residues. V was clipped by 2 bases and J by 1 base, with 12 bases between them. CDR3 sequence (DNA): TGTGCCAGCAGCGTCTATGATTGGGGTAACTATGGCTACACCTTC. Its protein product is CASSVYDWGNYGYTF.

This clonotype was counted between two and nine times. The V call is TRBV6-5, the J call TRBJ1-2; 11 bases map to TRBD1. CDR1 and CDR2 from the germline V gene are MNHEY and SVGAGI. Unmatched junction bases numbered 5, after V lost 4 bases and J lost 4 bases. This CDR3 is built from 15 residues. The CDR3, as DNA: TGTGCCAGCAGTTTCGGGACAGGGGGAATCTATGGCTACACCTTC. Translated: CASSFGTGGIYGYTF.

J is TRBJ2-1 and V is TRBV2; 8 positions match TRBD1. Germline CDR1 is SNHLY and CDR2 is FYNNEI. V gave up 3 bases and J gave up 8 bases; unmatched junction bases: 21. CDR3 length: 19 residues. CDR3 residues: CASSEGSGWGGQGTDEQFF. CDR3 coding DNA: TGTGCCAGCAGTGAGGGGTCCGGCTGGGGTGGACAGGGAACGGATGAGCAGTTCTTC.

As for this clonotype: One end of the junction is discordant with germline, which a read error may explain. V and J are TRBV4-3 and TRBJ1-6; D unresolved. The CDR3 sequence is 10 residues long. CDR1 LGHNA and CDR2 YSLEER come from the germline V gene. CDR3 protein: CASSQDRYPF. CDR3 DNA sequence: TGCGCCAGCAGCCAAGATCGGTACCCCTTT.

The chain recombines TRBV11-2 with TRBJ2-1; 10 bases line up with TRBD2. V gave up 3 bases and J gave up 6 bases; unmatched junction bases: 8. Germline V gene lookup returns CDR1 SGHAT and CDR2 FQNNGV. This CDR3 is 16 amino acids long. The CDR3 DNA is TGTGCCAGCAGCTTGGACAGCGGGGGGGCCGGCAATGAGCAGTTCTTC. It is translated as CASSLDSGGAGNEQFF.

This clonotype was found many times. The DNA for the CDR3 is TGTGCCAGCAGCTTAACTAGCGGTCCCTACGAGCAGTACTTC. It specifies CASSLTSGPYEQYF. The chain recombines TRBV11-2 with TRBJ2-7, with 8 bases fitting TRBD2. Germline V gives CDR1 SGHAT, CDR2 FQNNGV. This CDR3 has 14 residues. The V and J ends lost 2 bases and 2 bases, in that order; junction bases with no gene match: 2.

This clonotype was seen many times. The chain combines TRBV5-1 with TRBJ2-7; 9 positions agree with TRBD1. J gave up 4 bases and V 3 bases, and 8 bases lay outside the gene matches. This CDR3 comprises 15 residues. Germline CDR1 reads SGHRS; CDR2 reads YFSETQ. This CDR3 is CASSSMGQGLYEQYF. The CDR3 DNA reads as TGCGCCAGCAGCTCCATGGGACAGGGCCTATACGAGCAGTACTTC. Filled out from reference TRBV5-1 and TRBJ2-7, the complete variable domain reads KAGVTQTPRYLIKTRGQQVTLSCSPISGHRSVSWYQQTPGQGLQFLFEYFSETQRNKGNFPGRFSGRQFSNSRSEMNVSTLELGDSALYLCASSSMGQGLYEQYFGPGTRLTVT.

The gene calls are TRBV2 and TRBJ1-5; 9 bases agree with TRBD1. Per the germline V gene, CDR1 is SNHLY and CDR2 is FYNNEI. The length of the CDR3 is 14 residues. The junction had 2 bases not matched to a gene; V was cut back by 1 base and J by 7 bases. CDR3 in amino acids: CASSEEQGAQPQHF. The CDR3 region has the DNA TGTGCCAGCAGTGAAGAACAGGGGGCACAGCCCCAGCATTTT. The whole variable domain, filled in from reference TRBV2 and TRBJ1-5, reads EPEVTQTPSHQVTQMGQEVILRCVPISNHLYFYWYRQILGQKVEFLVSFYNNEISEKSEIFDDQFSVERPDGSNFTLKIRSTKLEDSAMYFCASSEEQGAQPQHFGDGTRLSIL.

The chain carries TRBV20-1 and TRBJ1-5, with unresolved D. Germline V CDR1 and CDR2: DFQATT, SNEGSKA (reference sequence). V gave up 3 bases and J gave up 5 bases, with 11 bases separating them. This CDR3 has 13 residues. The CDR3 here is CSARETADQPQHF. CDR3 nucleotide sequence: TGCAGTGCTAGGGAGACCGCAGATCAGCCCCAGCATTTT.

The chain combines TRBV2 with TRBJ2-7, with 9 bases that match TRBD2. The last part of the DNA fits TRBJ2-1 better; the J call may be wrong. The CDR3 is made up of 17 amino acids. The V gene's germline CDR1 is SNHLY and CDR2 FYNNEI. CDR3 sequence reads: CASSVMVAGANYNEQFF. In DNA, the CDR3 is TGTGCCAGCAGTGTTATGGTAGCGGGAGCAAACTACAATGAGCAGTTCTTC.

V usage is TRBV6-1 and J usage is TRBJ1-4; D is perhaps TRBD1 (6 bases). CDR1 MNHNS and CDR2 SASEGT come from the germline V gene. The CDR3 is 13 residues long. V was cut by 8 bases and J by 8 bases, with 15 bases left in between. CDR3 sequence (DNA): TGTGCCAGCGGACAGAACCAACGAGAAAAACTGTTTTTT. Encoded protein: CASGQNQREKLFF.

This clonotype was detected ten times or more. This chain links TRBV11-2 with TRBJ1-5; D gene unclear. Germline V gives CDR1 SGHAT, CDR2 FQNNGV. The CDR3 is 15 residues long. V shed 0 bases and J shed 6 bases, with 12 bases lying between them. This CDR3 reads CASSLEISLGQPQHF. The CDR3, as DNA: TGTGCCAGCAGCTTAGAAATCTCCTTGGGTCAGCCCCAGCATTTT.

The chain employs TRBV5-1 and TRBJ2-7; 11 bases match TRBD2. The CDR3 has 15 residues. V was pared by 4 bases and J by 2 bases, with 5 bases of the junction left unmatched. Germline CDR1 is SGHRS and CDR2 is YFSETQ. The DNA of the CDR3 is TGCGCCAGCAGCATTAGCGGGGGGGCCCCCTACGAGCAGTACTTC. Its protein is CASSISGGAPYEQYF.

The table lists this clonotype with a count of one. The chain couples TRBV2 to TRBJ2-7, with 9 nucleotides matching TRBD1. The junction had 9 bases not matched to a gene; V was cut back by 8 bases and J by 7 bases. The CDR3 loop spans 13 amino acids. CDR1 and CDR2 from the germline V gene are SNHLY and FYNNEI. CDR3: CASSGQGIAEQYF. CDR3 bases: TGTGCCAGCTCTGGACAGGGGATTGCAGAGCAGTACTTC.

In this sample, this clonotype turned up many times. The chain couples TRBV24-1 to TRBJ2-5; possibly TRBD2 for D (5 bases). Trimming removed 4 bases from V and 4 bases from J, with 15 bases in between. The CDR3 length is 15 residues. Germline CDR1 and CDR2: KGHDR and SFDVKD. CDR3 sequence: CATSEEVGARETQYF. The DNA for the CDR3 is TGTGCCACCAGTGAAGAGGTGGGAGCGAGAGAGACCCAGTACTTC.